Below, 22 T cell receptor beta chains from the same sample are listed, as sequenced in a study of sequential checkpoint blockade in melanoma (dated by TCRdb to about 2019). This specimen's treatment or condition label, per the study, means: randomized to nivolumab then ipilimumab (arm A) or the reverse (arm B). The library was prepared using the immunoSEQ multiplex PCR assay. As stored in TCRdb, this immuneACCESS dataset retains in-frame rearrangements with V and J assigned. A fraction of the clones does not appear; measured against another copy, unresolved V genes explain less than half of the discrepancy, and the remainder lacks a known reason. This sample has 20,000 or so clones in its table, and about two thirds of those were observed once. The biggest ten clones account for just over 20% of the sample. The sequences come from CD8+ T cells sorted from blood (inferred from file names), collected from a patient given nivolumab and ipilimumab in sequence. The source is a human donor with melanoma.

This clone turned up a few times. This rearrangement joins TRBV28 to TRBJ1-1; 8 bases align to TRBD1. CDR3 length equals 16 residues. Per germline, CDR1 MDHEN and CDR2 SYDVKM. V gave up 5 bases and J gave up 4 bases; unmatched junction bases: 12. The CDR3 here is CASSEDVRGPGTEAFF. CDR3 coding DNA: TGTGCCAGCAGTGAGGACGTCAGGGGGCCGGGCACTGAAGCTTTCTTT.

The CDR3 loop reads CASSTWNTEAFF. CDR3 bases: TGTGCCAGTAGTACCTGGAACACTGAAGCTTTCTTT. The chain joins TRBV19 to TRBJ1-1; D gene uncertain. CDR3 size: 12 residues. V gave up 4 bases and J gave up 1 base, with 4 bases separating them. CDR1 and CDR2 (germline): LNHDA, SQIVND (reference sequence).

The CDR3 loop reads CASSPRTGYIHEQFF. The CDR3, as DNA: TGTGCCAGCAGTCCCCGGACAGGGTATATCCATGAGCAGTTCTTC. The chain has TRBV2 and TRBJ2-1, with 8 nucleotides matching TRBD1. V lost 5 bases to trimming and J lost 8 bases; unmatched junction nucleotides: 11. The CDR3 is 15 residues long. In germline, CDR1 is SNHLY, CDR2 FYNNEI.

The CDR3 loop reads CATSRGLTSEVYNEQFF. CDR3 DNA sequence: TGTGCCACCAGCAGAGGCCTGACTAGCGAGGTCTACAATGAGCAGTTCTTC. The rearrangement uses TRBV15 and TRBJ2-1; the match to TRBD2 covers 8 bases. Germline V CDR1 and CDR2: LNHNV, YYDKDF (reference sequence). This CDR3 is built from 17 residues. With V trimmed by 1 base and J by 3 bases, 8 bases remained unmatched.

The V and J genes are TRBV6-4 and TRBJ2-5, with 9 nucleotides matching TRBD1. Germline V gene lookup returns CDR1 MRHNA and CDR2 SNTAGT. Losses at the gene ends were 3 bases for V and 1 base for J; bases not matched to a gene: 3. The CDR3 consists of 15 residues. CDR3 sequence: CASSDTGGRQETQYF. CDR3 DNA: TGTGCCAGCAGTGATACAGGGGGCCGCCAAGAGACCCAGTACTTC.

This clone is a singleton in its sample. The CDR3, as DNA: TGCGCCAGCAGTGACAGCCCAGGGGATTCCTTTGGCTACACCTTC. It codes for CASSDSPGDSFGYTF. The V and J genes are TRBV10-1 and TRBJ1-2, with D tentatively TRBD1 (6 bases). The germline V gene encodes CDR1 WNHNN and CDR2 SYGVQD (reference sequence). Between the trimmed V and J ends, which lost 3 bases and 7 bases, there was a span of 18 bases. This CDR3 is 15 amino acids long.

The CDR3, as DNA: TGTGCCGTAACGACAGGGTTGCGGTACGAGCAGTACTTC. It yields the protein CAVTTGLRYEQYF. The genes are TRBV7-9 and TRBJ2-5, with TRBD1 matching 7 bases. The DNA end is more similar to TRBJ2-7, so the J call may be wrong. The germline V gene has CDR1 SEHNR and CDR2 FQNEAQ (reference sequence). This CDR3 spans 13 amino acids.

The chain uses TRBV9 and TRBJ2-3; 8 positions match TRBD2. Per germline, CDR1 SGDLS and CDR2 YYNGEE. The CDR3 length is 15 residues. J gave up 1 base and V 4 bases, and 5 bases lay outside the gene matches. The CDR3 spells CASSSLTSGTDTQYF. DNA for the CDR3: TGTGCCAGCAGCTCCTTGACTAGCGGCACAGATACGCAGTATTTT.

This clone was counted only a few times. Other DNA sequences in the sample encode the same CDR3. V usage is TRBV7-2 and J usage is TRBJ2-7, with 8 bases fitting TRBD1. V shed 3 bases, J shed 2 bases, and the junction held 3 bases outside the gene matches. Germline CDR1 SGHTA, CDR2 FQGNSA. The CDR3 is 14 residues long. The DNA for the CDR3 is TGTGCCAGCAGCTTCGGGACAGGCACCTACGAGCAGTACTTC. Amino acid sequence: CASSFGTGTYEQYF.

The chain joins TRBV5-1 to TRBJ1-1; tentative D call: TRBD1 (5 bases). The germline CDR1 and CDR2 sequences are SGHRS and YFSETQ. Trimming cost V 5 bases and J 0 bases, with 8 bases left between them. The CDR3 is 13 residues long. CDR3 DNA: TGCGCCAGCAGAGCCAGGGTGAACACTGAAGCTTTCTTT. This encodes CASRARVNTEAFF. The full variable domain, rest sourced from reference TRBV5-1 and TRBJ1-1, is KAGVTQTPRYLIKTRGQQVTLSCSPISGHRSVSWYQQTPGQGLQFLFEYFSETQRNKGNFPGRFSGRQFSNSRSEMNVSTLELGDSALYLCASRARVNTEAFFGQGTRLTVV.

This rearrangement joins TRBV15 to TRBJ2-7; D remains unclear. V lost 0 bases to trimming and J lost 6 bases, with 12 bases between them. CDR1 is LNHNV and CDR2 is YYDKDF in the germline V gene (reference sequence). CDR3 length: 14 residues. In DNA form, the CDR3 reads TGTGCCACCAGCAGAGAAGCTGAGACGGGCGAGCAGTACTTC. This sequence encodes CATSREAETGEQYF. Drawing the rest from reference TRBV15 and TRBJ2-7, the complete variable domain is DAMVIQNPRYQVTQFGKPVTLSCSQTLNHNVMYWYQQKSSQAPKLLFHYYDKDFNNEADTPDNFQSRRPNTSFCFLDIRSPGLGDTAMYLCATSREAETGEQYFGPGTRLTVT.

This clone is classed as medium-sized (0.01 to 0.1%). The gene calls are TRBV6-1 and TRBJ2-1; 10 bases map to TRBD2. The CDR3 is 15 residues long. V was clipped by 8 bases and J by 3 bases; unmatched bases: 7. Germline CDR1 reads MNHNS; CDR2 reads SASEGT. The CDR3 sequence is CASLFGLADYNEQFF. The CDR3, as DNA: TGTGCCAGCCTTTTCGGACTAGCGGACTACAATGAGCAGTTCTTC.

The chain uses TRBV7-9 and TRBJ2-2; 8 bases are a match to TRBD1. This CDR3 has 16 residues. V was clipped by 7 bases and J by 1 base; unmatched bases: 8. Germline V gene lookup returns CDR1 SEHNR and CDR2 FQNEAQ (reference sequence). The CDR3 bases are TGTGCCAGCATCGGTCGACAGGGGCAGAACACCGGGGAGCTGTTTTTT. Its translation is CASIGRQGQNTGELFF.

CDR3 sequence: CASSTSRDTYEQYF. CDR3 nucleotides: TGTGCCAGCAGTACCTCTCGGGACACCTACGAGCAGTACTTC. The rearrangement joins TRBV27 to TRBJ2-7; possible D gene TRBD1, 6 bases. V lost 5 bases and J 2 bases, leaving 13 bases between the germline ends. The CDR3 length is 14 residues. Germline CDR1 and CDR2: MNHEY and SMNVEV (reference sequence).

The CDR3: CASSLGLGARSEAFF. In DNA form, the CDR3 reads TGTGCCAGCAGCTTAGGACTGGGCGCGCGGTCTGAAGCTTTCTTT. The V gene is TRBV7-3, the J gene TRBJ1-1; D call uncertain. CDR1 and CDR2 from the germline V gene are SGHTA and FQGTGA. The ends were cut back, 2 bases at V and 6 bases at J, with 16 bases in the middle. The CDR3 runs to 15 residues.

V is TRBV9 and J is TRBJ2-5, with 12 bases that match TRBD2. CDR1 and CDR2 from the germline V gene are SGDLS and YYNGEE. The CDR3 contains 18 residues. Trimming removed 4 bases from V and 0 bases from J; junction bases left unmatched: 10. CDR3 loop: CASSHGLAGRLNQETQYF. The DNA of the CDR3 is TGTGCCAGCAGCCACGGACTAGCGGGGCGACTTAACCAAGAGACCCAGTACTTC.

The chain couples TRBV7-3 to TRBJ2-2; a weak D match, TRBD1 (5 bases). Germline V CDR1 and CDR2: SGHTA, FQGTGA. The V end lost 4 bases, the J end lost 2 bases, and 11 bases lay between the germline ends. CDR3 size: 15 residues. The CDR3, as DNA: TGTGCCAGCAGCTCCCACAGGTTAAACACCGGGGAGCTGTTTTTT. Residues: CASSSHRLNTGELFF.

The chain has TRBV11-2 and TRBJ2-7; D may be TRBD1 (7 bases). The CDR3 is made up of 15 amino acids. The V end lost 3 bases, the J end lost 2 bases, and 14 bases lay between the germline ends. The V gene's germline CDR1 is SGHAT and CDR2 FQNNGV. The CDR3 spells CASSLEGRGAYEQYF. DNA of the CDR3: TGTGCCAGCAGCTTGGAGGGCAGGGGGGCCTACGAGCAGTACTTC.

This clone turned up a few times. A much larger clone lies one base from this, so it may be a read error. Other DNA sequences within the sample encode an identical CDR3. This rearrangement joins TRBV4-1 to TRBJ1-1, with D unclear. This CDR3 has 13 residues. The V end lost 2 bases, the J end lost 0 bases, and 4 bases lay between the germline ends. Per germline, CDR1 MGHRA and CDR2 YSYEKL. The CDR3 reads CASSQTVNTEAFF. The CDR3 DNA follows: TGCGCCAGCAGCCAAACAGTGAACACTGAAGCTTTCTTT.

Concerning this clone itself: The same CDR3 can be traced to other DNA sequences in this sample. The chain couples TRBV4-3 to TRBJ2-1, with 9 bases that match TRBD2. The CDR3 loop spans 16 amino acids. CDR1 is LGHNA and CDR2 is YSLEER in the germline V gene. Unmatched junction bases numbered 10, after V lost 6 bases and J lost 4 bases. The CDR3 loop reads CASSQEREATYNEQFF. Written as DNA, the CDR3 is TGCGCCAGCAGTCAGGAGCGGGAGGCTACATACAATGAGCAGTTCTTC.

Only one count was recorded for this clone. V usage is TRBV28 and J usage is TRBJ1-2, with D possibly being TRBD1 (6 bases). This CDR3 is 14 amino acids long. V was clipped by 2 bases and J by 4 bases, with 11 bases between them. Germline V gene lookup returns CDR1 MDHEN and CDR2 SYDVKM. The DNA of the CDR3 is TGTGCCAGCAGTTTACACAGGGTCCCCTATGGCTACACCTTC. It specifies CASSLHRVPYGYTF.

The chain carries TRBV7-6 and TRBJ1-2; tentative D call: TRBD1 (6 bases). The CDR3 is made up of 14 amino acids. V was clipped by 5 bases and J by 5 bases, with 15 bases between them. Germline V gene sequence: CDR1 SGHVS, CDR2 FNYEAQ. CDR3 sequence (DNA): TGTGCCAGCAGCCCGAGGGGGGGTTCGTATGGCTACACCTTC. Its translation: CASSPRGGSYGYTF.